The text below deals with one T cell receptor (beta chain). Antigen: not known. Clones were sequenced by immunoSEQ multiplex PCR, and TCRdb holds only the in-frame ones, with some missing. This sample has some 40,000 clones, with around 77% found just once. The data belong to a study of CD4 T cells in relation to SARS-CoV-2 and coronaviruses. The CDR3 sequence is 14 residues long. The germline V gene encodes CDR1 MDHEN and CDR2 SYDVKM. V was pared by 6 bases and J by 2 bases, with 5 bases of the junction left unmatched. This TCR was sampled from an adult with COVID-19. V usage is TRBV28 and J usage is TRBJ2-3, with TRBD1 matching over 7 bases. Sequenced material: memory CD4+ T cells from PBMCs, cultured in vitro. The CDR3 spells CASRVQGVTDTQYF. CDR3 bases: TGTGCCAGCAGGGTCCAGGGGGTCACAGATACGCAGTATTTT.